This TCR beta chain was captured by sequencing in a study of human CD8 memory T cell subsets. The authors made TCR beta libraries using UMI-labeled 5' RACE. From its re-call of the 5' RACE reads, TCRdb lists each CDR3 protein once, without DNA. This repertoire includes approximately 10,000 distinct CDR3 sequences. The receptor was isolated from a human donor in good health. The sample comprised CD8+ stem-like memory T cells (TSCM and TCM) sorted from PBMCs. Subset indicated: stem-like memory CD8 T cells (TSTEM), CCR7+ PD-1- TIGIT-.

CDR3 sequence: CASSPLRSTNTGELFF. The V gene is TRBV9, the J gene TRBJ2-2; TCRdb names TRBD2, which stays unverified in the absence of DNA. Germline CDR1 SGDLS, CDR2 YYNGEE. CDR3 length equals 16 residues.